The 15 T cell receptor beta chains below all came from one sample that was sequenced in a study of CD8 T cells in Susac syndrome. Random hexamers were used to reverse transcribe roughly 0.45 to 1 ug of RNA. TCRdb re-called the immunoSEQ multiplex PCR reads through MiXCR, storing one row per CDR3 protein. Counted here are about 140,000 distinct CDR3 sequences, about 95% occurring once; the ten biggest clones make up over 0.1%. Sequencing input: CD4+ T cells from PBMCs. The origin of the receptors is a human donor with multiple sclerosis.

This clonotype appeared a single time. V gene TRBV12-3 or TRBV12-4 combines with J gene TRBJ2-5; 9 bases match TRBD1. This CDR3 region has 15 residues. V was pared by 6 bases and J by 5 bases, with 10 bases of the junction left unmatched. The CDR3 reads CASRDMTGGWETQYF. DNA for the CDR3: TGTGCCAGCAGGGATATGACAGGGGGATGGGAGACCCAGTACTTC.

The rearrangement uses TRBV6-5 and TRBJ2-1; 8 bases match TRBD2. The CDR3 totals 15 residues. Germline loops: CDR1 MNHEY, CDR2 SVGAGI. Unmatched junction bases numbered 3, after V lost 2 bases and J lost 3 bases. The CDR3 coding sequence is TGTGCCAGCAGTTACGCGGGGGGATACTACAATGAGCAGTTCTTC. It is translated as CASSYAGGYYNEQFF.

The chain combines TRBV27 with TRBJ1-1; 7 nucleotides line up with TRBD1. Unmatched junction bases numbered 9, after V lost 6 bases and J lost 2 bases. The CDR3 extends over 15 amino acids. Germline V lookup: CDR1 MNHEY, CDR2 SMNVEV (reference sequence). This CDR3 reads CASRLGGAFNTEAFF. DNA of the CDR3: TGTGCCAGCAGACTAGGGGGCGCCTTTAACACTGAAGCTTTCTTT.

The rearrangement links TRBV7-2 to TRBJ2-1; D gene ambiguous. The CDR3 sequence is 12 residues long. V lost 5 bases to trimming and J lost 2 bases, with 4 bases between them. The germline gives CDR1 SGHTA, CDR2 FQGNSA. As DNA, the CDR3 is TGTGCCAGCAGCCCCGCCTACAATGAGCAGTTCTTC. Translating it yields CASSPAYNEQFF.

The V and J genes are TRBV24-1 and TRBJ1-2; TRBD1 might be the D (6 bases). This CDR3 is 17 amino acids long. V lost 4 bases to trimming and J lost 0 bases, with 17 bases between them. Per germline, CDR1 KGHDR and CDR2 SFDVKD. The CDR3 nucleotides read TGTGCCACCAGTGACCCTACGAGGGGGGGTCCTAACTATGGCTACACCTTC. Translation gives CATSDPTRGGPNYGYTF.

This chain links TRBV2 with TRBJ2-5; D remains unclear. V was cut by 8 bases and J by 1 base, with 14 bases left in between. The CDR3 is made up of 14 amino acids. Germline loops: CDR1 SNHLY, CDR2 FYNNEI. The CDR3 sequence is CASRYRSSQETQYF. In DNA, the CDR3 is TGTGCCAGCCGCTATAGAAGCAGCCAAGAGACCCAGTACTTC.

The chain joins TRBV20-1 to TRBJ2-3; 8 positions agree with TRBD1. This CDR3 is 15 amino acids long. The J segment lost 6 bases and the V segment lost 5 bases, leaving 13 bases of the junction unmatched. Germline CDR1 is DFQATT and CDR2 is SNEGSKA (reference sequence). CDR3 loop: CSALGQGGTMDTQYF. Here the CDR3 DNA reads TGCAGTGCTCTAGGACAGGGCGGAACCATGGATACGCAGTATTTT.

The V and J genes are TRBV7-2 and TRBJ2-7; 7 bases are a match to TRBD2. V shed 4 bases and J 2 bases; nucleotides not matched to a gene: 14. The CDR3 consists of 17 residues. The germline gives CDR1 SGHTA, CDR2 FQGNSA. CDR3 DNA: TGTGCCAGCAGCTCCCAACACCAGCGGGGCAGCCCCTACGAGCAGTACTTC. This gives the protein CASSSQHQRGSPYEQYF.

The genes are TRBV30 and TRBJ1-5; 9 bases map to TRBD1. The V gene's germline CDR1 is GTSNPN and CDR2 SVGIG (reference sequence). Trimming removed 5 bases from V and 6 bases from J; junction bases left unmatched: 5. This CDR3 spans 13 amino acids. CDR3 coding DNA: TGTGCCTGGTCCCGGGACAGGGCTCAGCCCCAGCATTTT. This codes for CAWSRDRAQPQHF.

The V and J genes are TRBV4-3 and TRBJ2-3; D is perhaps TRBD2 (6 bases). Trimming shortened V by 0 bases and J by 8 bases, and 6 bases separated the two germline ends. The CDR3 spans 12 residues. Germline V gives CDR1 LGHNA, CDR2 YSLEER. The CDR3 DNA reads as TGCGCCAGCAGCCAAGAGGGACTTACGCAGTATTTT. Translation: CASSQEGLTQYF.

V gene TRBV15 combines with J gene TRBJ1-4; no clear D gene. V dropped 5 bases and J dropped 7 bases, with 8 bases sitting between them. Germline V gives CDR1 LNHNV, CDR2 YYDKDF (reference sequence). The CDR3 loop spans 12 amino acids. The CDR3 sequence: CATSLGGEKLFF. For the CDR3, the DNA is TGTGCCACCAGCCTAGGAGGTGAAAAACTGTTTTTT.

The rearrangement links TRBV15 to TRBJ2-7, with unresolved D. This CDR3 is 14 amino acids long. Germline V gene data show CDR1 as LNHNV and CDR2 as YYDKDF (reference sequence). Between the trimmed V and J ends, which lost 0 bases and 0 bases, there was a span of 6 bases. As DNA, the CDR3 is TGTGCCACCAGCAGAGATCGCAGCTCCTACGAGCAGTACTTC. Amino acid sequence: CATSRDRSSYEQYF.

This rearrangement joins TRBV20-1 to TRBJ1-5; D unclear. Germline lookup yields CDR1 DFQATT and CDR2 SNEGSKA (reference sequence). The length of the CDR3 is 15 residues. Deletions cut 0 bases from V and 6 bases from J, with 15 bases between. CDR3 DNA: TGCAGTGCTAGAGATGGGAAAGGGTCGGTTCAGCCCCAGCATTTT. Its protein product is CSARDGKGSVQPQHF.

V usage is TRBV25-1 and J usage is TRBJ2-5; 12 bases are shared with TRBD2. Germline V CDR1 and CDR2: MGHDK, SYGVNS. This CDR3 comprises 16 residues. V gave up 4 bases and J gave up 5 bases; unmatched junction bases: 8. In DNA, the CDR3 is TGTGCCAGCAGTGGGGCTAGCGGGAGGGCCGGGGAGACCCAGTACTTC. Encoded protein: CASSGASGRAGETQYF.

The J gene is TRBJ2-1, the V gene TRBV15; possible D gene TRBD2, 7 bases. V lost 1 base to trimming and J lost 6 bases, with 16 bases between them. The CDR3 length is 16 residues. CDR1 and CDR2 (germline): LNHNV, YYDKDF (reference sequence). Written as DNA, the CDR3 is TGTGCCACCAGCAGAGGAACAGGGAGGGGAGGCAATGAGCAGTTCTTC. This encodes CATSRGTGRGGNEQFF.